This T cell receptor (beta chain) was recorded in a study of T cell changes during pregnancy in multiple sclerosis. The V and J ends lost 7 bases and 1 base respectively, with 12 bases between them. In germline, CDR1 is SNHLY, CDR2 FYNNEI. The CDR3 runs 14 residues. This table comes from immunoSEQ multiplex PCR, and its TCRdb copy is limited to in-frame clones, with some not included. The profile shows tens of thousands of clones, about nine tenths of them singletons. The chain combines TRBV2 with TRBJ2-3; D not certain. This clonotype originated in a female donor in good health, enrolled as a control in a pregnancy study. Source: CD4+ T cells from peripheral blood mononuclear cells, taken in the third trimester of pregnancy. CDR3 amino acids: CASTYWSGTDTQYF. CDR3 in DNA: TGTGCCAGCACATATTGGAGCGGCACAGATACGCAGTATTTT.